This T cell receptor beta chain was identified in a study of T cell responses to AZD1222 COVID-19 vaccine. Study conclusions and caveats: Females outnumbered males among donors, who were mostly white British; clonal diversity was possibly underestimated. Baseline seropositivity occurred in only a handful of AZD1222 recipients. Sampling that yielded the repertoires occurred only after the peak T cell response. With two AZD1222 doses given, Spike-specific TCR breadth and depth both rose.

Assay: immunoSEQ multiplex PCR; the TCRdb copy retains only in-frame clones and omits some. Of 120,000 to 150,000 clones in the sample, 89% were seen once. The CDR3 length is 18 residues. Germline V CDR1 and CDR2: SGHVS, FQNEAQ. The V and J ends lost 5 bases and 7 bases, in that order; junction bases with no gene match: 18. Concerning this clone itself: Its target is not known.

The sequencing here drew on peripheral blood, taken 28 days after the second AZD1222 dose. The source of this sequence is an adult who received the AZD1222 COVID-19 vaccine. The gene calls are TRBV7-8 and TRBJ2-2; TRBD2 matches at 8 bases. CDR3 bases: TGTGCCAGCAGCAAGTTCGTCGGCCCCGGGAGGGCGGTCGGGGAGCTGTTTTTT. Translated: CASSKFVGPGRAVGELFF.